Listed below are T cell receptor beta chains from one sample, sequenced in a study of cytomegalovirus exposure and HLA in healthy donors. The assay was immunoSEQ multiplex PCR, and TCRdb's table has in-frame clones only and misses some. The sample lists about 120,000 clones; 9% to 10% were seen once. Sequencing was carried out using PBMCs. All receptors derive from a man aged 30-40 years in good health and CMV-seronegative. Both conserved end residues are part of each CDR3. The order of the fields is CDR3 DNA, CDR3 protein, clone size, D gene, J gene, V gene. The D gene is left open where the match is weak. Clone sizes are given selectively: once, few, many, or a class where the clone is expanded.

cdr3_nt: TGCAGCGTTGAAGCCCGGGACAGGGACTACGAGCAGTACTTC
cdr3_aa: CSVEARDRDYEQYF
clone_size: few
d_call: TRBD1
j_call: TRBJ2-7
v_call: TRBV29-1

cdr3_nt: TGTGCCAGCAGTGAACAGGGCAATCAGCCCCAGCATTTT
cdr3_aa: CASSEQGNQPQHF
clone_size: few
d_call: .
j_call: TRBJ1-5
v_call: TRBV2

cdr3_nt: TGCAGTGCTGCAGGGAAAGAGACCCAGTACTTC
cdr3_aa: CSAAGKETQYF
clone_size: .
d_call: .
j_call: TRBJ2-5
v_call: TRBV20-1

cdr3_nt: TGTGCCAGCTCACCAGGAGCCACGGGCAATCAGCCCCAGCATTTT
cdr3_aa: CASSPGATGNQPQHF
clone_size: .
d_call: .
j_call: TRBJ1-5
v_call: TRBV18

cdr3_nt: TGTGCCAGCCGTATGGCGGGAGGGGCCTACGAGCAGTACTTC
cdr3_aa: CASRMAGGAYEQYF
clone_size: .
d_call: TRBD2
j_call: TRBJ2-7
v_call: TRBV19

cdr3_nt: TGTGCCAGCAGCCCCCGCGGAGTACGGTTCTTC
cdr3_aa: CASSPRGVRFF
clone_size: few
d_call: .
j_call: TRBJ2-1
v_call: TRBV21-1

cdr3_nt: TGTGCCAGCAGCCTACGACTAGCGACCAGCACAGATACGCAGTATTTT
cdr3_aa: CASSLRLATSTDTQYF
clone_size: .
d_call: TRBD2
j_call: TRBJ2-3
v_call: TRBV5-4

cdr3_nt: TGCAGCGTCCCAGGGCTAGCGGGAGGGCAACAGTTCTTC
cdr3_aa: CSVPGLAGGQQFF
clone_size: few
d_call: TRBD2
j_call: TRBJ2-1
v_call: TRBV29-1

cdr3_nt: TGTGCCAGCAGCCCCTCCCTATCCTTACGATACAATGAGCAGTTCTTC
cdr3_aa: CASSPSLSLRYNEQFF
clone_size: once
d_call: .
j_call: TRBJ2-1
v_call: TRBV11-3

cdr3_nt: TGTGCCAGCAGTGTAGATAGCCTTTACTCCGCCCAGCCCCAGCATTTT
cdr3_aa: CASSVDSLYSAQPQHF
clone_size: few
d_call: .
j_call: TRBJ1-5
v_call: TRBV2

cdr3_nt: TGTGCCAGCAGCAAGACAGGGGTCGGCACAGATACGCAGTATTTT
cdr3_aa: CASSKTGVGTDTQYF
clone_size: few
d_call: TRBD1
j_call: TRBJ2-3
v_call: TRBV13

cdr3_nt: TGTGCCAGCAGTGCACACTACGAGCAGTACTTC
cdr3_aa: CASSAHYEQYF
clone_size: .
d_call: .
j_call: TRBJ2-7
v_call: TRBV6-1

cdr3_nt: TGTGCCAGCAGTTACTCATCCGGGAACAATCAGCCCCAGCATTTT
cdr3_aa: CASSYSSGNNQPQHF
clone_size: .
d_call: .
j_call: TRBJ1-5
v_call: TRBV6-5

cdr3_nt: TGTGCCAGCAGCGCCCGACTAGCGCCTACCGTGGGACAGTTCTTC
cdr3_aa: CASSARLAPTVGQFF
clone_size: .
d_call: TRBD2
j_call: TRBJ2-1
v_call: TRBV13

cdr3_nt: TGTGCCAGCAGCCAAGATCTCGGAGTTAGCTACGAGCAGTACTTC
cdr3_aa: CASSQDLGVSYEQYF
clone_size: few
d_call: .
j_call: TRBJ2-7
v_call: TRBV4-2

cdr3_nt: TGTGCCATCAGTGAGAAAGGGACAGGTGACGAGGGGACTTTCTTT
cdr3_aa: CAISEKGTGDEGTFF
clone_size: few
d_call: TRBD1
j_call: TRBJ1-1
v_call: TRBV10-3

cdr3_nt: TGTGCCAGCAGCTTCCAGGGGGCGAACACCGGGGAGCTGTTTTTT
cdr3_aa: CASSFQGANTGELFF
clone_size: many
d_call: TRBD1
j_call: TRBJ2-2
v_call: TRBV5-8

cdr3_nt: TGCGCCAGCAGCCAAGATGCGGTGGGGAGCCAGCCCCAGCATTTT
cdr3_aa: CASSQDAVGSQPQHF
clone_size: .
d_call: .
j_call: TRBJ1-5
v_call: TRBV4-3

cdr3_nt: TGTGCCAGCACCCCAGCGGGGGCGGTTCGAGAGACCCAGTACTTC
cdr3_aa: CASTPAGAVRETQYF
clone_size: few
d_call: TRBD2
j_call: TRBJ2-5
v_call: TRBV7-9

cdr3_nt: TGTGCCTGGAGTGGGGACTTCTACTACGAGCAGTACTTC
cdr3_aa: CAWSGDFYYEQYF
clone_size: .
d_call: .
j_call: TRBJ2-7
v_call: TRBV30

cdr3_nt: TGTGCCAGCAGCCTTTCTCGGGAGAATGAGTTCTTC
cdr3_aa: CASSLSRENEFF
clone_size: few
d_call: .
j_call: TRBJ2-1
v_call: TRBV11-3

cdr3_nt: TGTGCCAGCAAGGATGGGAGGGCCCTCAATGAGCAGTTCTTC
cdr3_aa: CASKDGRALNEQFF
clone_size: few
d_call: TRBD2
j_call: TRBJ2-1
v_call: TRBV2

cdr3_nt: TGTGCCAGCGTGAGGGCACCGGGGGCCGGGGAGCTGTTTTTT
cdr3_aa: CASVRAPGAGELFF
clone_size: few
d_call: .
j_call: TRBJ2-2
v_call: TRBV6-5

cdr3_nt: TGTGCCACCAGACAGGGGAAGGGAGAGACCCAGTACTTC
cdr3_aa: CATRQGKGETQYF
clone_size: .
d_call: TRBD1
j_call: TRBJ2-5
v_call: TRBV2

cdr3_nt: TGTGCCAGCAGCTTAGGAACAGACAGCACGTCGTCCTACGAGCAGTACTTC
cdr3_aa: CASSLGTDSTSSYEQYF
clone_size: .
d_call: .
j_call: TRBJ2-7
v_call: TRBV11-2

cdr3_nt: TGTGCCAGTAGTATACAGATCAATCAGCCCCAGCATTTT
cdr3_aa: CASSIQINQPQHF
clone_size: .
d_call: .
j_call: TRBJ1-5
v_call: TRBV19

cdr3_nt: TGTGCCAGCAGCTTAGCACGAGATTCACCCCTCCACTTT
cdr3_aa: CASSLARDSPLHF
clone_size: .
d_call: .
j_call: TRBJ1-6
v_call: TRBV7-2

cdr3_nt: TGTGCCAGTAGTAGGCAGGGACAGTCCTATAATTCACCCCTCCACTTT
cdr3_aa: CASSRQGQSYNSPLHF
clone_size: .
d_call: TRBD1
j_call: TRBJ1-6
v_call: TRBV19

cdr3_nt: TGTGCCAGTAGTACCTCGGGGGGGTATCACGGGGAGCTGTTTTTT
cdr3_aa: CASSTSGGYHGELFF
clone_size: few
d_call: TRBD2
j_call: TRBJ2-2
v_call: TRBV19

cdr3_nt: TGCGCCAGCAGCTCTTCGGGGGAGGGCATCGAGACCCAGTACTTC
cdr3_aa: CASSSSGEGIETQYF
clone_size: few
d_call: TRBD2
j_call: TRBJ2-5
v_call: TRBV5-1

cdr3_nt: TGTGCCAGCAGCTTGGGTGGACGAGGGTACAATGAGCAGTTCTTC
cdr3_aa: CASSLGGRGYNEQFF
clone_size: .
d_call: .
j_call: TRBJ2-1
v_call: TRBV5-6

cdr3_nt: TGTGCCAGCAGTGCCTTCGGGGAGCTGTTTTTT
cdr3_aa: CASSAFGELFF
clone_size: .
d_call: .
j_call: TRBJ2-2
v_call: TRBV25-1

cdr3_nt: TGTGCCAGTAGTGGACAGGGGGCGGCCAAAAACATTCAGTACTTC
cdr3_aa: CASSGQGAAKNIQYF
clone_size: few
d_call: TRBD1
j_call: TRBJ2-4
v_call: TRBV19

cdr3_nt: TGTGCCAGCAGTGAAGAACAGGGAGGGCCCTACGAGCAGTACTTC
cdr3_aa: CASSEEQGGPYEQYF
clone_size: .
d_call: .
j_call: TRBJ2-7
v_call: TRBV6-1

cdr3_nt: TGCGCCAGCAGCTTCACCGGGACAAGTAAAGAGAACCAGTACTTC
cdr3_aa: CASSFTGTSKENQYF
clone_size: few
d_call: .
j_call: TRBJ2-5
v_call: TRBV5-1

cdr3_nt: TGTGCCAGCAGTACCCGGGGTCCAAGCTCCTATAATTCACCCCTCCACTTT
cdr3_aa: CASSTRGPSSYNSPLHF
clone_size: .
d_call: .
j_call: TRBJ1-6
v_call: TRBV28

cdr3_nt: TGTGCCAGCACCTTGACGGAGGGGACTGAAGCTTTCTTT
cdr3_aa: CASTLTEGTEAFF
clone_size: .
d_call: .
j_call: TRBJ1-1
v_call: TRBV6-6

cdr3_nt: TGTGCCACCAGCAGTAATAGAAGGGGGAGGGAAAACATTCAGTACTTC
cdr3_aa: CATSSNRRGRENIQYF
clone_size: few
d_call: .
j_call: TRBJ2-4
v_call: TRBV15

cdr3_nt: TGTGCCAGCAGTCACCTAGGCGGTGAGCAGTTCTTC
cdr3_aa: CASSHLGGEQFF
clone_size: few
d_call: .
j_call: TRBJ2-1
v_call: TRBV6-1

cdr3_nt: TGTGCCAGCTCACCAGGTCGCAGCGCAGGGCGTGAAAAACTGTTTTTT
cdr3_aa: CASSPGRSAGREKLFF
clone_size: few
d_call: .
j_call: TRBJ1-4
v_call: TRBV18

cdr3_nt: TGCAGCGTTGTTCGGGATGGGGCCAAAAACATTCAGTACTTC
cdr3_aa: CSVVRDGAKNIQYF
clone_size: .
d_call: .
j_call: TRBJ2-4
v_call: TRBV29-1

cdr3_nt: TGCGCCAGCAGCCAAGAGGATGGGGCGGGGGTGCAGTACTTC
cdr3_aa: CASSQEDGAGVQYF
clone_size: .
d_call: TRBD2
j_call: TRBJ2-7
v_call: TRBV4-3

cdr3_nt: TGTGCCAGCAGCGTAGGGAGGGGGCCGACCGGGGAGCTGTTTTTT
cdr3_aa: CASSVGRGPTGELFF
clone_size: .
d_call: .
j_call: TRBJ2-2
v_call: TRBV9

cdr3_nt: TGTGCCTGGAACACCGGACTAGCGGCCTACAATGAGCAGTTCTTC
cdr3_aa: CAWNTGLAAYNEQFF
clone_size: few
d_call: TRBD2
j_call: TRBJ2-1
v_call: TRBV30

cdr3_nt: TGTGCCAGTAGCAGAAACCGGGAGGAAAAACTGTTTTTT
cdr3_aa: CASSRNREEKLFF
clone_size: few
d_call: .
j_call: TRBJ1-4
v_call: TRBV19

cdr3_nt: TGTGCCAGCAGTGAAGAGTTGGGCGCCTTAAGCACTGAAGCTTTCTTT
cdr3_aa: CASSEELGALSTEAFF
clone_size: .
d_call: .
j_call: TRBJ1-1
v_call: TRBV2

cdr3_nt: TGTGCCAGCAGCCCAACAGGGGAGAGCTATGGCTACACCTTC
cdr3_aa: CASSPTGESYGYTF
clone_size: few
d_call: TRBD1
j_call: TRBJ1-2
v_call: TRBV2

cdr3_nt: TGTGCCAGCAGCTCAGGGGTCGCTAATGAAAAACTGTTTTTT
cdr3_aa: CASSSGVANEKLFF
clone_size: few
d_call: .
j_call: TRBJ1-4
v_call: TRBV5-8

cdr3_nt: TGTGCCAGCAGTGGGCAGATGAACACTGAAGCTTTCTTT
cdr3_aa: CASSGQMNTEAFF
clone_size: .
d_call: .
j_call: TRBJ1-1
v_call: TRBV2

cdr3_nt: TGTGCCAGCAGTTACACGGACAGGGGTCCCTATGGCTACACCTTC
cdr3_aa: CASSYTDRGPYGYTF
clone_size: .
d_call: TRBD1
j_call: TRBJ1-2
v_call: TRBV6-5

cdr3_nt: TGTGCCAGCAGCTTTGGGACAGTTTCCTGGGGGGACTATGGCTACACCTTC
cdr3_aa: CASSFGTVSWGDYGYTF
clone_size: .
d_call: TRBD1
j_call: TRBJ1-2
v_call: TRBV5-5

cdr3_nt: TGTGCCAGCAGTTACGGACAGAACACTGAAGCTTTCTTT
cdr3_aa: CASSYGQNTEAFF
clone_size: .
d_call: .
j_call: TRBJ1-1
v_call: TRBV6-5